This T cell receptor (beta chain) was profiled in a study of T cell repertoires in cytomegalovirus infection. This clonotype appeared a few times. What it binds is not known. TCRdb used MiXCR to reprocess the reads, holding one entry per CDR3 protein. The table lists around 140,000 distinct CDR3 sequences, around 32% of them singletons. With 2 bases removed from V and 3 bases from J, the gap between germline ends came to 11 bases. Germline V CDR1 and CDR2: SGHDN, FVKESK. The CDR3 runs to 16 residues. This receptor was taken from a human donor in good health (CMV status not recorded). Some clones in this sample may be carry-over from other donors' samples. The source was CD8+ T cells from cultured PBMCs, collected from culture after CMV antigen stimulation. The rearrangement links TRBV14 to TRBJ1-6, with D perhaps matching TRBD1 (6 bases). CDR3 nucleotide sequence: TGTGCCAGCAGCCAAACACCGGGACACTATAATTCACCCCTCCACTTT. Translated, it gives CASSQTPGHYNSPLHF.